This TCR beta chain was identified in a study of response to subunit inactivated influenza vaccine. TCRdb independently ran MiXCR on the RT-PCR reads; one entry per CDR3 protein. Of 600,000 to 850,000 distinct CDR3 sequences listed, 14% are singletons. The study's findings and limits: Authors suggested each seasonal flu vaccination may recruit only limited numbers of new T cells.

This clonotype was counted a few times. Its specificity is unknown. CDR1 SGHRS and CDR2 YFSETQ come from the germline V gene. The CDR3 spans 12 residues. Trimming pared 2 bases from V and 8 bases from J, leaving 8 bases between. This TCR was sampled from a man aged 50 to 59 who received an inactivated influenza vaccine. This sequence joins TRBV5-1 and TRBJ2-1; no clear D. This sample comprised PBMCs from blood, obtained roughly 15 days before vaccination. CDR3 DNA: TGCGCCAGCAGCTTCGCTCGTTATGAGCAGTTCTTC. Its translation: CASSFARYEQFF. Full variable domain (remainder filled in from reference TRBV5-1 and TRBJ2-1): KAGVTQTPRYLIKTRGQQVTLSCSPISGHRSVSWYQQTPGQGLQFLFEYFSETQRNKGNFPGRFSGRQFSNSRSEMNVSTLELGDSALYLCASSFARYEQFFGPGTRLTVL.